This T cell receptor (beta chain) emerged from a study of early T cells in non-severe SARS-CoV-2 infection. Study-wide background: The authors sequenced bulk RNA from unsorted whole blood, leaving chains unpaired.

The ends were cut back, 5 bases at V and 2 bases at J, with 7 bases in the middle. CDR3 length: 13 amino acids. Per the germline V gene, CDR1 is MNHEY and CDR2 is SVGAGI. Molecules of cDNA were individually given unique molecular identifiers that were attached to them. In TCRdb, the 5' RACE reads were re-called with MiXCR into one record per CDR3 protein. The table includes approximately 97,000 distinct CDR3 sequences, around 13% detected once. This clonotype was observed a handful of times. Its antigen is as yet unknown. Study-level points and caveats: Anti-spike CD8 responses were favored by VDJdb matching, which missed private and CD4 specificities.

The chain has TRBV6-5 and TRBJ1-5; D is uncertain. Sequencing was carried out using whole blood. This clonotype was obtained from an adult who was a healthcare worker with PCR-confirmed SARS-CoV-2 infection or an uninfected control (not recorded which). The CDR3 here is CASSPTGNQPQHF. The CDR3 DNA sequence: TGTGCCAGCAGTCCAACGGGCAATCAGCCCCAGCATTTT.